Following are 10 T cell receptor beta chains from one sample sequenced in a study of monozygotic twins with inflammatory bowel disease. TCRdb reprocessed the 5' RACE reads and stores each CDR3 protein as one record, lacking DNA. The sample's table shows around 450,000 distinct CDR3 sequences. Sequenced material: blood. The receptors come from a human donor with ulcerative colitis or Crohn's disease, or a healthy co-twin of an affected twin (not recorded which).

The V gene is TRBV12-1, the J gene TRBJ2-2. TRBV12-1 is listed as a pseudogene. The CDR3 loop spans 12 amino acids. The CDR3 region is CASTQATGELFF.

The chain links TRBV20-1 to TRBJ2-7; TCRdb returns TRBD1, unconfirmable since there is no DNA. Germline CDR1 and CDR2: DFQATT and SNEGSKA (reference sequence). This CDR3 has 13 residues. CDR3 in amino acids: CSASPGTGNEQYF.

V gene TRBV12-3 or TRBV12-4 combines with J gene TRBJ1-1; the D call of TRBD1 rests on TCRdb alone, since no DNA is present to check it. The CDR3 loop spans 16 amino acids. This CDR3 reads CASSFRAPGQGTEAFF.

The chain links TRBV3-1 to TRBJ2-7; without DNA, the TCRdb call of TRBD1 cannot be checked. Germline V lookup: CDR1 LGHDT, CDR2 YNNKEL (reference sequence). The CDR3 is 16 residues long. The CDR3: CASSQGYGGTVYEQYF.

The chain carries TRBV20-1 and TRBJ2-4; no DNA is available, so the TRBD2 call from TCRdb remains unchecked. Per the germline V gene, CDR1 is DFQATT and CDR2 is SNEGSKA (reference sequence). The CDR3 contains 17 residues. Here the CDR3 reads CSARDQREGKAKNIQYF.

The V call is TRBV7-9, the J call TRBJ1-2; TCRdb picks TRBD1, but there is no DNA to check that call. Germline values: CDR1 SEHNR, CDR2 FQNEAQ (reference sequence). The CDR3 consists of 12 residues. The CDR3: CASSLLGDGYTF.

CDR3 sequence reads: CASSHRTGGLNEQFF. V is TRBV3-1 and J is TRBJ2-1; TCRdb returns TRBD1, unconfirmable since there is no DNA. The CDR3 loop spans 15 amino acids. Germline loops: CDR1 LGHDT, CDR2 YNNKEL (reference sequence).

The chain has TRBV2 and TRBJ2-3; the D gene TCRdb calls, TRBD2, cannot be checked with no DNA. Germline V lookup: CDR1 SNHLY, CDR2 FYNNEI. This CDR3 spans 15 amino acids. The CDR3 region is CASSLTSGRSDTQYF.

This CDR3 is CASSWRTGYTGELFF. V gene TRBV7-9 combines with J gene TRBJ2-2; TCRdb's D call, TRBD1, is unchecked because there is no DNA. The CDR3 totals 15 residues. Germline assignment: CDR1 SEHNR and CDR2 FQNEAQ (reference sequence). Variable domain in full (rest from reference TRBV7-9 and TRBJ2-2): DTGVSQNPRHKITKRGQNVTFRCDPISEHNRLYWYRQTLGQGPEFLTYFQNEAQLEKSRLLSDRFSAERPKGSFSTLEIQRTEQGDSAMYLCASSWRTGYTGELFFGEGSRLTVL.

This chain links TRBV7-8 with TRBJ2-1; TCRdb's assignment of TRBD2 cannot be checked, as there is no DNA. This CDR3 is 20 amino acids long. Germline values: CDR1 SGHVS, CDR2 FQNEAQ. CDR3 in amino acids: CASSLADGSGGRSSYNEQFF.